This T cell receptor (beta chain) was recorded in a study of T cells in Graves' hyperthyroidism and ophthalmopathy. Overall study results and limits: Stable hyperthyroidism and ophthalmopathy were separated using 13 V-J signatures. Median prediction lead before ophthalmopathy onset was 5 to 7.5 months with the model.

The CDR3 regions of TCR beta were amplified from RNA transcripts. The study used the HTBI primer set for a first-round RT-PCR of the TCR CDR3. TCRdb ran MiXCR on the multiplex PCR reads and lists one entry per CDR3 protein. Of roughly 290,000 distinct CDR3 sequences listed, about 15% are singletons. PBMCs were sourced from approximately 10 ml fresh peripheral blood. This clonotype was counted at least ten times. Its antigen is not known. Sequences were obtained from blood. This TCR was recovered from a woman aged 55 to 70 with Graves' ophthalmopathy.

The CDR3 DNA reads as TGCAGTGCTAGGCCGCGGGGCACTTCGGCGCAGCCCCAGCATTTT. Translated, it gives CSARPRGTSAQPQHF. The V and J genes are TRBV20-1 and TRBJ1-5; tentative D call: TRBD1 (5 bases). This CDR3 region has 15 residues. The V end was cut by 3 bases, the J end by 7 bases, with 19 bases between. Germline CDR1 DFQATT, CDR2 SNEGSKA (reference sequence).